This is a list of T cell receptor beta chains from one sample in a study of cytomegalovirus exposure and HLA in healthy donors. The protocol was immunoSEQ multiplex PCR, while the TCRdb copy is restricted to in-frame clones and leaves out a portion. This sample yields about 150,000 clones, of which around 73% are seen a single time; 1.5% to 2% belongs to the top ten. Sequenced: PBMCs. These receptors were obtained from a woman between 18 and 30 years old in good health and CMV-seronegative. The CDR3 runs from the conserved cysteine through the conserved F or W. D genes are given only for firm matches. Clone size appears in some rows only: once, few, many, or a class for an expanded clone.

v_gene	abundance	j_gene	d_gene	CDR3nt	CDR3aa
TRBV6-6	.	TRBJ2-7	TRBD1	TGTGCCAGCAGTTACACGACAGGGACCTACGAGCAGTACTTC	CASSYTTGTYEQYF
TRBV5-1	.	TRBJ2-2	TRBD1	TGCGCCAGCAGCCTAGACAGGGGGCTGGACGGGGAGCTGTTTTTT	CASSLDRGLDGELFF
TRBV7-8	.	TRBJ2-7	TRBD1	TGTGCCAGCAGCTTTTTGACAGGGGCTTCCTACGAGCAGTACTTC	CASSFLTGASYEQYF
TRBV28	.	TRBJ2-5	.	TGTGCCACTGAGGCCTCCCCTGTCAAGACCCAGTACTTC	CATEASPVKTQYF
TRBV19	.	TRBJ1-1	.	TGTGCCAGTAGTATTGGGGGGGGCTCCTGGAACACTGAAGCTTTCTTT	CASSIGGGSWNTEAFF
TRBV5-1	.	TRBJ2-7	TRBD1	TGCGCCAGCAGCGACCGGACAGGGGGGTTCTACGAGCAGTACTTC	CASSDRTGGFYEQYF
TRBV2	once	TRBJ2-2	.	TGTGCCAGCAGTGAAGTGGAGGAGACGAACACCGGGGAGCTGTTTTTT	CASSEVEETNTGELFF
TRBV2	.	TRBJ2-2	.	TGTGCCAGCAGTTGGCGGAACCTTGGGACCGGGGAGCTGTTTTTT	CASSWRNLGTGELFF
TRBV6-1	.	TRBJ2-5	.	TGTGCCAGCAGTGAAAGAGGGACTGCGGGTTACCTTGCCGAGACCCAGTACTTC	CASSERGTAGYLAETQYF
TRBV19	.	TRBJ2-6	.	TGTGCCAGTAGTAGCCTGACAGCGAGTGGGGCCAACGTCCTGACTTTC	CASSSLTASGANVLTF
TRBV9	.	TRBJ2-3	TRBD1	TGTGCCAGCAGCGTAGGACAGGGGGCGCACACAGATACGCAGTATTTT	CASSVGQGAHTDTQYF
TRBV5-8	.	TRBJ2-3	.	TGTGCCAGCAGCTTGAGAGAAACAGATACGCAGTATTTT	CASSLRETDTQYF
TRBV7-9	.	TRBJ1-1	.	TGTGCCAGCAGCTTAGGGGGCAGGGAAAGGGCTTTCTTT	CASSLGGRERAFF
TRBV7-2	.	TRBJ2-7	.	TGTGCCAGCAGCTTGAACAGAGACGAGCAGTACTTC	CASSLNRDEQYF
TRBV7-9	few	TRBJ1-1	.	TGTGCCAGCAGCCAAGCCGTGGGGGGTTATACTGAAGCTTTCTTT	CASSQAVGGYTEAFF
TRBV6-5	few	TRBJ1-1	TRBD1	TGTGCCAGCAGAAAAACGGGACAGGCCGCAACTTTCTTT	CASRKTGQAATFF
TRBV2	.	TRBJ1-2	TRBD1	TGTGCCAGCAGTCCCTGGACCGGGACAGGGGGCTATGGCTACACCTTC	CASSPWTGTGGYGYTF
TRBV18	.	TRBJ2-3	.	TGTGCCAGCTCACCACAGAGCTCTAGCACAGATACGCAGTATTTT	CASSPQSSSTDTQYF
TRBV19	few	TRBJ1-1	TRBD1	TGTGCCAGTAGAGGGACAGTGGACACTGAAGCTTTCTTT	CASRGTVDTEAFF
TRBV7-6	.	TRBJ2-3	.	TGTGCCAGCAGCTTAGTTAAAGATACGCAGTATTTT	CASSLVKDTQYF
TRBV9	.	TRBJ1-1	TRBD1	TGTGCCAGCAGCCCCCGGACAGGGCTGAACACTGAAGCTTTCTTT	CASSPRTGLNTEAFF
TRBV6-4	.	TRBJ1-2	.	TGTGCCAGCAGTGACCTCGGGGGGAGAGGCTACACCTTC	CASSDLGGRGYTF
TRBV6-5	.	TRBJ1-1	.	TGTGCCAGCAGTTACTCGACAGCCTCGGGGGGAGCTTTCTTT	CASSYSTASGGAFF
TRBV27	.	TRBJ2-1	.	TGTGCCAGCAGGATGGGAGTGGACAATGAGCAGTTCTTC	CASRMGVDNEQFF
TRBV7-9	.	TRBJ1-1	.	TGTGCCAGCAGCTTATCCCAGGACGGCGGGCTCACTGAAGCTTTCTTT	CASSLSQDGGLTEAFF
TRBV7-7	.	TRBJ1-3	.	TGTGCTAGCAGCTTCGGGACATCTCCTGGAAACACCATATATTTT	CASSFGTSPGNTIYF
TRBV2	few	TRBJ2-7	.	TGTGCCAGCAGGGAACAGGGATACGAGCAGTACTTC	CASREQGYEQYF
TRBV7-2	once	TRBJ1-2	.	TGTGCCAGCAGCCAGATTACGGGTGTCGGCTCGGCTGGCTACACCTTC	CASSQITGVGSAGYTF
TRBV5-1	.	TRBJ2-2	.	TGCGCCAGCAGCTTAGGACAGAACACCGGGGAGCTGTTTTTT	CASSLGQNTGELFF
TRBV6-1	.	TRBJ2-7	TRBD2	TGTGCCAGCAATGAAGGCGGGGGACCCTACGAGCAGTACTTC	CASNEGGGPYEQYF
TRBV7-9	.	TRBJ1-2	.	TGTGCCAGCAGCCACGGGGGGGGATCTGGCTACACCTTC	CASSHGGGSGYTF
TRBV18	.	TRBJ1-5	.	TGTGCCAGCTCGCCCGGGAGCAATCAGCCCCAGCATTTT	CASSPGSNQPQHF
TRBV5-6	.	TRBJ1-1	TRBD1	TGTGCCAGCAGCTGGTCCGGGACAGAGAGTTTGAACACTGAAGCTTTCTTT	CASSWSGTESLNTEAFF
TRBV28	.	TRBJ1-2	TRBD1	TGTGCCAGCAGACCCGGGACAGGGATGAACTATGGCTACACCTTC	CASRPGTGMNYGYTF
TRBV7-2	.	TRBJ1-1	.	TGTGCCAGCAGCTTGTGGGGCCTCAACACTGAAGCTTTCTTT	CASSLWGLNTEAFF
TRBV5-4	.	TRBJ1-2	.	TGTGCCAGCAGCTCGTCCTATGGCTACACCTTC	CASSSSYGYTF
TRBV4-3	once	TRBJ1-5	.	TGCGCCAGCAGCCAAGACACTTATAGCAATCAGCCCCAGCATTTT	CASSQDTYSNQPQHF
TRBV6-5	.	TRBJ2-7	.	TGTGCCAGCAGTTATGACACCTCAACCTACGAGCAGTACTTC	CASSYDTSTYEQYF
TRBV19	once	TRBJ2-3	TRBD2	TGTGCCAGTAGTATCGGACTAGCGTCAGATACGCAGTATTTT	CASSIGLASDTQYF
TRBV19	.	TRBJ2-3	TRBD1	TGTGCCAGTAGTCTCAGACAGGGGATGGGGGATACGCAGTATTTT	CASSLRQGMGDTQYF